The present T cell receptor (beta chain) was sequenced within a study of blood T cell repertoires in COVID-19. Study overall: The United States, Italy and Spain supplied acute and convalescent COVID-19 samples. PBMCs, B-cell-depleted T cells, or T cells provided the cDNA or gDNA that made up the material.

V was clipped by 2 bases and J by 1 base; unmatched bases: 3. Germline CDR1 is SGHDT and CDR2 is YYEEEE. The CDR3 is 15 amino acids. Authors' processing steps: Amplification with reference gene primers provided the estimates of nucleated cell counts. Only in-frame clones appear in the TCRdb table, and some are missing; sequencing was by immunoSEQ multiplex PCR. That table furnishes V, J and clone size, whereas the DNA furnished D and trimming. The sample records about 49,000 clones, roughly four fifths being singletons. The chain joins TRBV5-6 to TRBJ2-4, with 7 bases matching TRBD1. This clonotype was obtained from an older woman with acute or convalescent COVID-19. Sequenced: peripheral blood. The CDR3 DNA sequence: TGTGCCAGCAGCTTAGGGGGCCCCGCCAAAAACATTCAGTACTTC. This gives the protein CASSLGGPAKNIQYF.